This TCR beta chain derives from a study of regulatory T cells in long-lasting Graves disease. Whole-study context: Newly diagnosed Graves' patients took antithyroid drugs under 3 months. Study results and caveats: Persistent disease was characterized by preferential usage of TRBV28, TRBJ1-2 and TRBJ2-5.

The CDR3 runs to 17 residues. CDR1 is SEHNR and CDR2 is FQNEAQ in the germline V gene (reference sequence). V was pared by 5 bases and J by 1 base, with 11 bases of the junction left unmatched. This clonotype has only a few counts. Its target is unknown. Construction of the TCR beta libraries employed iRepertoire HTBI primers in conjunction with Arm-PCR of CDR3 regions. TCRdb re-analysed the multiplex PCR reads in MiXCR, keeping a single row per CDR3 protein. The table records 450,000 to 650,000 distinct CDR3 sequences, about 16% of them present only once. Specified time point: newly diagnosed GD, antithyroid drugs for less than 3 months. Extracted RNA from PBMCs served as the source of the TCR library. This sample was shared with a second study, whose subject was T cells in Graves' hyperthyroidism and ophthalmopathy. In that study: The HTBI primer set served for first-round RT-PCR of the TCR CDR3. It was a median approximately 7.1 months before onset that the model predicted ophthalmopathy.

The J gene is TRBJ2-3, the V gene TRBV7-9, with TRBD2 matching 8 bases. The sequenced sample was peripheral blood mononuclear cells (PBMCs), obtained at new diagnosis, from a patient treated with antithyroid drugs. The TCR comes from a woman aged 40 to 65 with Graves disease. The CDR3 protein is CASSPWLTAGGTDTQYF. The CDR3 DNA is TGTGCCAGCAGCCCATGGTTAACAGCGGGGGGCACAGATACGCAGTATTTT.